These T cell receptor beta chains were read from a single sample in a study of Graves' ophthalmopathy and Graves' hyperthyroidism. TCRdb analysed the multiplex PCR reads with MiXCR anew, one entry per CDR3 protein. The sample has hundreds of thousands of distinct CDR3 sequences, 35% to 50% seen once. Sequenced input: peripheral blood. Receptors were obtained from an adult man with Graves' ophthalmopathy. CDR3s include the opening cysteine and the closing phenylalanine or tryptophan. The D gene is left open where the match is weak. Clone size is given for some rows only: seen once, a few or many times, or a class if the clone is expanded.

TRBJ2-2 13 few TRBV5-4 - CASSQASAGELFF TGCGCCAGCAGCCAAGCTTCTGCCGGGGAGCTGTTTTTT
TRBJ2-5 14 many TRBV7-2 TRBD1 CASSEGAVQETQYF TGTGCCAGCAGCGAGGGGGCAGTGCAAGAGACCCAGTACTTC
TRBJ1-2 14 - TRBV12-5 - CASGLEGRGAEYTF TGTGCTAGTGGTTTAGAGGGGAGGGGGGCGGAATACACCTTC
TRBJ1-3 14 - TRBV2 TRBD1 CASRTLTGGNTIYF TGTGCCAGCAGGACATTGACAGGGGGAAACACCATATATTTT
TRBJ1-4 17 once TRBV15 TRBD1 CATSRGKTGTANEKLFF TGTGCCACCAGCAGAGGGAAGACCGGGACAGCTAATGAAAAACTGTTTTTT
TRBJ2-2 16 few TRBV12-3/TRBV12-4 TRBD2 CASSHPGGRDTGELFF TGTGCCAGCAGCCATCCGGGGGGGCGGGACACCGGGGAGCTGTTTTTT
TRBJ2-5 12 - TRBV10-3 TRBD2 CASEGLGKTQYF TGTGCCAGCGAGGGACTAGGAAAGACCCAGTACTTC
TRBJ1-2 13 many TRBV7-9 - CASSLDQGRGYTF TGTGCCAGCAGCTTAGACCAGGGGAGGGGCTACACCTTC
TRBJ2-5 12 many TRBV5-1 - CATRLGEETQYF TGCGCCACCCGCTTAGGGGAAGAGACCCAGTACTTC
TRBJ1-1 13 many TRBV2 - CASSGIENTEAFF TGTGCCAGCAGTGGTATAGAGAACACTGAAGCTTTCTTT
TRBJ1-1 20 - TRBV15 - CATSLPSRLAGGGPGTEAFF TGTGCCACCAGCCTCCCCAGCCGACTAGCGGGAGGGGGGCCGGGCACTGAAGCTTTCTTT
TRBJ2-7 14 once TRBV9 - CASSDNSGANEQYF TGTGCCAGCAGCGACAACTCTGGGGCCAACGAGCAGTACTTC
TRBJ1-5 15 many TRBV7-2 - CASSRDLNSNQPQHF TGTGCCAGCAGCCGAGATCTAAATAGCAATCAGCCCCAGCATTTT
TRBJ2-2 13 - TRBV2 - CASSDRNTEELFF TGTGCCAGCAGTGACAGAAACACCGAGGAGCTGTTTTTT
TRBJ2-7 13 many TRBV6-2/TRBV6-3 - CASSYSITYEQYF TGTGCCAGCAGTTACTCAATCACCTACGAGCAGTACTTC
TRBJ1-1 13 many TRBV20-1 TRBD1 CSAQWTGNTEAFF TGCAGTGCCCAGTGGACAGGGAACACTGAAGCTTTCTTT
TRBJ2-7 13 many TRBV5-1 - CASSSGAEYEQYF TGCGCCAGCAGCTCGGGAGCTGAGTACGAGCAGTACTTC
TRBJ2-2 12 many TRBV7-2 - CASSSKPGELFF TGTGCCAGCAGCTCCAAGCCCGGGGAGCTGTTTTTT
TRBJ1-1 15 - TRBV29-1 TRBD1 CSVRRPGTGLLGAFF TGCAGCGTCCGCCGCCCCGGGACAGGTCTTTTGGGAGCTTTCTTT
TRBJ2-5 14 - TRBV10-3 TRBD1 CASRGTGGLETQYF TGTGCCAGCAGGGGGACAGGGGGATTAGAGACCCAGTACTTC
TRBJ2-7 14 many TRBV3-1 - CASSQEAISYEQYF TGTGCCAGCAGCCAAGAAGCCATCTCCTACGAGCAGTACTTC